These 5 T cell receptor beta chains were all obtained from the same sample, sequenced in a study of human T cells and chemical hapten exposure. From the RACE reads, TCRdb called clonotypes with MiXCR, one entry per CDR3 protein. The sample includes approximately 90,000 distinct CDR3 sequences, 27% of them seen just once. The time point denotes: patch test 3, about 24 weeks after DPC sensitization. Treatment given: therapeutic diphenylcyclopropenone sensitization with weekly scalp DPC. Sample: whole blood, taken in connection with sensitization to the hapten diphenylcyclopropenone (DPC). All receptors derive from a man in his forties with alopecia areata. Some clones in this sample may be carry-over from other donors' samples.

The chain combines TRBV4-2 with TRBJ2-7, with D tentatively TRBD2 (7 bases). The CDR3 has 16 amino acids. Germline CDR1 reads LGHNA; CDR2 reads YNFKEQ. The V and J ends lost 0 bases and 1 base respectively, with 13 bases between them. CDR3 loop: CASSQEGGLLSYEQYF. CDR3 bases: TGTGCCAGCAGCCAAGAAGGGGGACTACTATCCTACGAGCAGTACTTC.

J is TRBJ2-3 and V is TRBV5-1; no clear D gene. The CDR3 covers 14 residues. Germline loops: CDR1 SGHRS, CDR2 YFSETQ. Trimming removed 5 bases from V and 4 bases from J, with 14 bases in between. The CDR3 coding sequence is TGCGCCAGCAGTCCCGGAAGGCCGGCAGATACGCAGTATTTT. It yields the protein CASSPGRPADTQYF.

This clonotype has just a few counts. CDR3 sequence (DNA): TGTGCCAGCAGTTACACCGGGACAGGGGGCGAAGAGGATGAAGCTTTCTTT. It encodes CASSYTGTGGEEDEAFF. V and J are TRBV6-5 and TRBJ1-1; TRBD1 aligns across 12 bases. Germline-derived CDR1 and CDR2 are MNHEY and SVGAGI. Trimming at V came to 2 bases and at J to 7 bases, leaving 11 bases not matched to a gene. This CDR3 is built from 17 residues.

This rearrangement joins TRBV12-3 or TRBV12-4 to TRBJ2-1; unclear D gene. V was clipped by 6 bases and J by 0 bases, with 9 bases between them. The CDR3 is 14 amino acids. The chain's CDR3 is CASSLTSSYNEQFF. The CDR3 DNA follows: TGTGCCAGCAGCCTTACGAGCTCCTACAATGAGCAGTTCTTC.

This clonotype was counted between two and nine times. The chain uses TRBV18 and TRBJ1-5; TRBD1 aligns across 8 bases. V trimming: 4 bases; J trimming: 0 bases; junction bases outside the gene matches: 2. The germline V gene encodes CDR1 KGHSH and CDR2 LQKENI. The CDR3 runs to 15 residues. In nucleotides, the CDR3 is TGTGCCAGCTCACGGGGACAGGTTAGCAATCAGCCCCAGCATTTT. This codes for CASSRGQVSNQPQHF.